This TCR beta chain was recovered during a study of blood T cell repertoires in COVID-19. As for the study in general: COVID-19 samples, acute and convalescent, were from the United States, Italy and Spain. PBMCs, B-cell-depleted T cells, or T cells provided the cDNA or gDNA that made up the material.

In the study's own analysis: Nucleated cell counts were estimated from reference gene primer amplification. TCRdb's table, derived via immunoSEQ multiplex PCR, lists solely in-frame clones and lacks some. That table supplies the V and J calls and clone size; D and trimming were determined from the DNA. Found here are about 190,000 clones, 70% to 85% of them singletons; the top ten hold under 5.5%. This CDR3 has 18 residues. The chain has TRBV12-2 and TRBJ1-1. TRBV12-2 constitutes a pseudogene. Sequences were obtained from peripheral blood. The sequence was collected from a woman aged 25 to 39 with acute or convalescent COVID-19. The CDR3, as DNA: TGTGCAAGACCTGGGGGAGGTCCTCGATGCTTCGTGAACACTGAAGCTTTCTTT. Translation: CARPGGGPRCFVNTEAFF.